The entry below gives a single T cell receptor beta chain sequence along with its context. What it binds is not known. Sequencing used immunoSEQ multiplex PCR; TCRdb keeps in-frame clones, though not all of them. Found here are about 30,000 clones, roughly two thirds of them singletons; the top ten hold 9.9%. This sample was included in a study of vaccination effects on CD4 cells after COVID-19. Study-level points and caveats: Researchers reported few convalescent patients and no early post-infection timepoints in the study. The vaccine-induced clones of healthy vaccinees included only 1 of 255 that cross-reacted with common cold coronaviruses.

The authors isolated CD4+ T cells after around nine days of culture. Trimming pared 1 base from V and 5 bases from J, leaving 8 bases between. Germline-derived CDR1 and CDR2 are MGHRA and YSYEKL. CDR3 size: 14 residues. The chain combines TRBV4-1 with TRBJ2-2; D may be TRBD2 (5 bases). This sequence was found in a human donor who received a COVID-19 vaccine. The source material was CD4+ T cells from PBMCs cultured without peptide, sampled before COVID-19 vaccination. Here the CDR3 DNA reads TGCGCCAGCAGCCAAGGGCCGGGAACCGGGGAGCTGTTTTTT. This gives the protein CASSQGPGTGELFF.